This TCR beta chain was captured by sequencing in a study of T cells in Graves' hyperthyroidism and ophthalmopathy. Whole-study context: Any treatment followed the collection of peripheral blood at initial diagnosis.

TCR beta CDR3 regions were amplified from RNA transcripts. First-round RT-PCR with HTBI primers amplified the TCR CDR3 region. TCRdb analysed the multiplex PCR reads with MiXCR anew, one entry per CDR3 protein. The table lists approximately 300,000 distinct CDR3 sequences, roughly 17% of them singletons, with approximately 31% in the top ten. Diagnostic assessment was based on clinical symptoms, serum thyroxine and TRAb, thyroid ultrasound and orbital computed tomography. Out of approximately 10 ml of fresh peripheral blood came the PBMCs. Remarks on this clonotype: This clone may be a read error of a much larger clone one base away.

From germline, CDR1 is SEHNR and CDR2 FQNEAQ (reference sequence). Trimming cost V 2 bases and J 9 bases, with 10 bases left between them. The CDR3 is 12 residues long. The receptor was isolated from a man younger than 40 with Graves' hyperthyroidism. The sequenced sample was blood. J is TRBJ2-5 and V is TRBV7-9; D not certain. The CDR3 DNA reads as TGTGCCAGCAGCTTAAGGTCCGAGGCCCAGTACTTC. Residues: CASSLRSEAQYF.